These T cell receptor beta chains were read from a single sample in a study of PD-1 blockade in classical Hodgkin lymphoma. The repertoire was sequenced with immunoSEQ multiplex PCR; TCRdb's copy has only in-frame clones and lacks some. The profile shows 30,000 to 45,000 clones, 69% of them singletons. The sequencing used peripheral blood mononuclear cells (PBMCs), collected before the second cycle of nivolumab. The receptors shown here come from a human donor with classical Hodgkin lymphoma. Both conserved end residues are part of each CDR3. A D gene is named only where the DNA matches it firmly. Clone size is given for some rows only: seen once, a few or many times, or a class if the clone is expanded.

TRBJ1-2 | NA | once | TRBV5-4 | TGTGCCAGCAGCTCGACGGGTAACTATGGCTACACCTTC | CASSSTGNYGYTF
TRBJ2-7 | TRBD2 | NA | TRBV5-4 | TGTGCCAGCAGCTTGGGGGCGGGGGGCTCCTACGAGCAGTACTTC | CASSLGAGGSYEQYF
TRBJ1-2 | NA | NA | TRBV30 | TGTGCCTGGAAACAGAGATATGGCTACACCTTC | CAWKQRYGYTF
TRBJ1-1 | TRBD1 | NA | TRBV4-1 | TGCGCCAGCAGCCAAGTTCCGGGACAGGGGGCGAACACTGAAGCTTTCTTT | CASSQVPGQGANTEAFF
TRBJ1-2 | NA | NA | TRBV28 | TGTGCCAGCAAACAGGGAGTCTATGGCTACACCTTC | CASKQGVYGYTF
TRBJ2-1 | TRBD2 | NA | TRBV7-3 | TGTGCCAGCAGTCGTAGCGGGGTGAATGAGCAGTTCTTC | CASSRSGVNEQFF
TRBJ1-1 | NA | NA | TRBV6-5 | TGTGCCAGCTTCGCGAACACTGAAGCTTTCTTT | CASFANTEAFF
TRBJ1-3 | NA | few | TRBV6-1 | TGTGCCAGCAGTGAAGCGCTGGCAGGGTGGGGAAACACCATATATTTT | CASSEALAGWGNTIYF
TRBJ1-3 | NA | NA | TRBV4-3 | TGCGCCAGCAGCCAAGATGCAGGGGTTTTTGGGAACACCATATATTTT | CASSQDAGVFGNTIYF
TRBJ1-6 | NA | NA | TRBV7-2 | TGTGCCAGCAGCTTGAGTAGCTCCTATAATTCACCCCTCCACTTT | CASSLSSSYNSPLHF
TRBJ2-6 | NA | NA | TRBV5-1 | TGCGCCAGCTTCCCGGGGGGCGTTCGCTCTGGGGCCAACGTCCTGACTTTC | CASFPGGVRSGANVLTF
TRBJ1-3 | NA | NA | TRBV5-1 | TGCGCCAGCAGCCCAGGGACAACTGGAAACACCATATATTTT | CASSPGTTGNTIYF
TRBJ2-2 | NA | NA | TRBV29-1 | TGCAGCGTTCAGAACACCGGGGAGCTGTTTTTT | CSVQNTGELFF
TRBJ1-2 | NA | NA | TRBV5-5 | TGTGCCAGCAGCTTTGAGACGGACTATGGCTACACCTTC | CASSFETDYGYTF
TRBJ1-4 | NA | NA | TRBV2 | TGTGCCAGCAGGGGGGCCGGGGGTTACGGTAATGAAAAACTGTTTTTT | CASRGAGGYGNEKLFF
TRBJ2-5 | TRBD2 | NA | TRBV5-1 | TGCGCCAGCAGCCAGACCGGGACTAGCGGTCAAGAGACCCAGTACTTC | CASSQTGTSGQETQYF
TRBJ1-1 | NA | NA | TRBV5-4 | TGTGCCAGCAGCTTACAGAGGCGGACTGAAGCTTTCTTT | CASSLQRRTEAFF
TRBJ1-2 | NA | NA | TRBV28 | TGTGCCAGCAGTTTAACCAGCTATGGCTACACCTTC | CASSLTSYGYTF
TRBJ1-2 | NA | NA | TRBV19 | TGTGCCAGTAGCCCCATACAGGGTGACTATGGCTACACCTTC | CASSPIQGDYGYTF
TRBJ2-5 | NA | NA | TRBV11-1 | TGTGCCAGCAGCCCCACACTAGCTACCCAAGAGACCCAGTACTTC | CASSPTLATQETQYF
TRBJ2-5 | NA | NA | TRBV19 | TGTGCCGCAGGCTCGGCCGGCCAAGAGACCCAGTACTTC | CAAGSAGQETQYF
TRBJ1-1 | NA | NA | TRBV18 | TGTGCCAGCTCATACGGGGGGTGGAACACTGAAGCTTTCTTT | CASSYGGWNTEAFF